The 19 T cell receptor beta chains reported below all come from one sample, sequenced in a study of memory CD4+ T cells and cytomegalovirus serostatus. The method was immunoSEQ multiplex PCR; TCRdb's version includes in-frame clones alone and lacks a portion of them. The top ten hold 0.6% to 0.65% of the sample, which has tens of thousands of clones, under 80% seen once. The sort gate was single viable CD3+CD4+CD8-CD45RO+ cells for memory CD4+ T cells. Sequenced: memory CD4+ T cells from blood. These receptors originate from an adult in good health and CMV-seronegative. Some clones in this sample may be carry-over from other donors' samples.

The rearrangement joins TRBV7-8 to TRBJ1-2; perhaps TRBD1 as D (6 bases). CDR1 and CDR2 (germline): SGHVS, FQNEAQ. The CDR3 runs to 12 residues. V shed 6 bases and J shed 8 bases, with 13 bases lying between them. The CDR3 loop is CASRRNREGYTF. CDR3 bases: TGTGCCAGCAGGCGCAACAGGGAGGGCTACACCTTC.

DNA for the CDR3: TGTGCCAGCAGGACAGGGTTTTACGAGCAGTACTTC. Encoded protein: CASRTGFYEQYF. The chain couples TRBV25-1 to TRBJ2-7, with TRBD1 matching over 7 bases. CDR1 MGHDK and CDR2 SYGVNS come from the germline V gene. Trimming took 6 bases from V and 4 from J; bases not matched to a gene: 3. This CDR3 is 12 amino acids long.

The rearrangement joins TRBV27 to TRBJ1-5; 9 bases are a match to TRBD1. From germline, CDR1 is MNHEY and CDR2 SMNVEV (reference sequence). Trimming took 5 bases from V and 2 from J; bases not matched to a gene: 7. This CDR3 spans 16 amino acids. The CDR3 reads CASSQNRGPGNQPQHF. The DNA of the CDR3 is TGTGCCAGCAGTCAAAACAGGGGGCCGGGCAATCAGCCCCAGCATTTT.

The chain uses TRBV5-4 and TRBJ1-1; 9 bases fit TRBD1. The CDR3 totals 14 residues. Trimming removed 5 bases from V and 4 bases from J; junction bases left unmatched: 6. From germline, CDR1 is SGHNT and CDR2 YYREEE (reference sequence). The CDR3 protein is CASRGDRVGTEAFF. CDR3 bases: TGTGCCAGCAGGGGGGACAGGGTGGGCACTGAAGCTTTCTTT. Full variable domain (rest looked up from reference TRBV5-4 and TRBJ1-1): ETGVTQSPTHLIKTRGQQVTLRCSSQSGHNTVSWYQQALGQGPQFIFQYYREEENGRGNFPPRFSGLQFPNYSSELNVNALELDDSALYLCASRGDRVGTEAFFGQGTRLTVV.

This rearrangement joins TRBV6-5 to TRBJ1-1, with 8 bases fitting TRBD1. Germline-derived CDR1 and CDR2 are MNHEY and SVGAGI. The trim removed 5 bases at V and 8 bases at J, leaving 4 bases unmatched. The CDR3 sequence is 12 residues long. The CDR3 loop reads CASSRQGLEAFF. CDR3 DNA: TGTGCCAGCAGTCGACAGGGGCTCGAAGCTTTCTTT.

The V gene is TRBV7-9, the J gene TRBJ1-4; 8 bases map to TRBD1. Germline CDR1 is SEHNR and CDR2 is FQNEAQ (reference sequence). The junction had 7 bases not matched to a gene; V was cut back by 7 bases and J by 12 bases. The CDR3 consists of 12 residues. In DNA form, the CDR3 reads TGTGCCAGCACCGGACAGGGCAGGGAACTGTTTTTT. Its translation is CASTGQGRELFF.

The chain joins TRBV6-1 to TRBJ1-2, with D maybe TRBD1 (5 bases). Trimming cost V 6 bases and J 3 bases, with 14 bases left between them. The germline V gene has CDR1 MNHNS and CDR2 SASEGT. The CDR3 is made up of 14 amino acids. The DNA for the CDR3 is TGTGCCAGCAGCGAGGGACGGTCCTACTATGGCTACACCTTC. It translates to CASSEGRSYYGYTF.

The chain recombines TRBV7-2 with TRBJ1-6, with unresolved D. With 5 bases removed from V and 10 bases from J, the gap between germline ends came to 12 bases. This CDR3 has 13 amino acids. The V gene's germline CDR1 is SGHTA and CDR2 FQGNSA. The CDR3 region is CASSRGLRSPLHF. DNA for the CDR3: TGTGCCAGCAGCCGCGGATTGCGCTCACCCCTCCACTTT.

V gene TRBV21-1 combines with J gene TRBJ1-4; TRBD1, the table's D call, was not compared with the DNA. TRBV21-1 is a recognized pseudogene. The CDR3 spans 19 residues. CDR3 loop: CASSKRRSGTGGGYEKLFF. The CDR3 DNA sequence: TGTGCCAGCAGCAAACGTCGGTCCGGGACAGGGGGCGGTTATGAAAAACTGTTTTTT.

The CDR3 DNA sequence: TGCAGCGCCGCGTTGACAGGGATTAATGAAAAACTGTTTTTT. This sequence encodes CSAALTGINEKLFF. This sequence joins TRBV29-1 and TRBJ1-4, with 7 bases matching TRBD1. Trimming removed 7 bases from V and 4 bases from J; junction bases left unmatched: 9. CDR3 length equals 14 residues. The germline V gene has CDR1 SQVTM and CDR2 ANQGSEA. The full variable domain, with the rest looked up from reference TRBV29-1 and TRBJ1-4, is SAVISQKPSRDICQRGTSLTIQCQVDSQVTMMFWYRQQPGQSLTLIATANQGSEATYESGFVIDKFPISRPNLTFSTLTVSNMSPEDSSIYLCSAALTGINEKLFFGSGTQLSVL.

CDR3 loop: CASSPDSTDTQYF. CDR3 in DNA: TGTGCCAGCAGCCCGGACAGCACAGATACGCAGTATTTT. V is TRBV2 and J is TRBJ2-3, with D unresolved. V was cut by 6 bases and J by 0 bases, with 7 bases left in between. CDR3 length: 13 amino acids. The germline gives CDR1 SNHLY, CDR2 FYNNEI.

The genes are TRBV30 and TRBJ2-2; unclear D gene. Germline CDR1 GTSNPN, CDR2 SVGIG (reference sequence). This CDR3 has 12 amino acids. V was clipped by 4 bases and J by 3 bases, with 6 bases between them. CDR3 region: CAWIGDTGELFF. Written as DNA, the CDR3 is TGTGCCTGGATAGGCGACACCGGGGAGCTGTTTTTT.

The rearrangement links TRBV4-1 to TRBJ2-4; the match to TRBD1 covers 8 bases. Per germline, CDR1 MGHRA and CDR2 YSYEKL. The CDR3 extends over 15 amino acids. Trimming cost V 4 bases and J 4 bases; bases outside gene matches: 6. Here the CDR3 DNA reads TGCGCCAGCAGCCCAAAGGACAGGGAGAAAAACATTCAGTACTTC. This codes for CASSPKDREKNIQYF.

The chain links TRBV30 to TRBJ1-2; 10 bases map to TRBD1. V dropped 2 bases and J dropped 5; count of bases not matched to a gene: 8. In germline, CDR1 is GTSNPN, CDR2 SVGIG (reference sequence). CDR3 size: 15 residues. The CDR3 is CAWSLDRGQSYGYTF. CDR3 coding DNA: TGTGCCTGGAGTCTAGACAGGGGGCAGAGTTATGGCTACACCTTC.

On this clone itself: This sample includes further DNA sequences coding for the same CDR3. J is TRBJ2-3 and V is TRBV11-3; the D is unclear. The CDR3 spans 15 residues. Trimming cost V 1 base and J 0 bases, with 8 bases left between them. Germline CDR1 SGHNT, CDR2 YENEEA. The CDR3 DNA reads as TGTGCCAGCAGCTTAGCGGGCGCTAGCACAGATACGCAGTATTTT. Translated: CASSLAGASTDTQYF.

The chain has TRBV11-3 and TRBJ2-7; no reliable D call. V dropped 1 base and J dropped 0 bases, with 10 bases sitting between them. Germline CDR1 is SGHNT and CDR2 is YENEEA. CDR3 length: 15 amino acids. DNA for the CDR3: TGTGCCAGCAGCTTAGGGCGGAGCAGCTCCTACGAGCAGTACTTC. This codes for CASSLGRSSSYEQYF.

V is TRBV25-1 and J is TRBJ2-2; no reliable D call. Trimming took 6 bases from V and 7 from J, leaving 15 bases between them. This CDR3 is 14 amino acids long. Germline V CDR1 and CDR2: MGHDK, SYGVNS. The CDR3, as DNA: TGTGCCAGCAGGAAGGACGGCGGTGGCGGGGAGCTGTTTTTT. Translated: CASRKDGGGGELFF.

J is TRBJ1-2 and V is TRBV28; D remains ambiguous. The CDR3 consists of 13 residues. Trimming took 8 bases from V and 1 from J, leaving 11 bases between them. Germline CDR1 and CDR2: MDHEN and SYDVKM. CDR3 residues: CASQNRVNYGYTF. The CDR3 bases are TGTGCCAGCCAGAATCGGGTTAACTATGGCTACACCTTC.

This clone occurred a few times. The genes are TRBV6-5 and TRBJ1-6; the D is unclear. The V end lost 6 bases, the J end lost 12 bases, and 9 bases lay between the germline ends. CDR1 MNHEY and CDR2 SVGAGI come from the germline V gene. The CDR3 consists of 11 residues. The CDR3 reads CASSKAIPLHF. The DNA of the CDR3 is TGTGCCAGCAGCAAAGCTATACCCCTCCACTTT.